The clone carrying this T cell receptor beta chain was observed once. This specimen belongs to a study of blood T cell repertoires in COVID-19. TCRdb's table, derived via immunoSEQ multiplex PCR, lists solely in-frame clones and lacks some. The sample has 15,000 to 20,000 clones, 80% to 90% seen once. With V trimmed by 7 bases and J by 7 bases, 11 bases remained unmatched. This CDR3 spans 15 amino acids. Per germline, CDR1 MNHEY and CDR2 SMNVEV (reference sequence). Sequenced: peripheral blood. The source of this sequence is a human donor in a cohort sampled during active COVID-19. This chain connects TRBV27 to TRBJ2-3, with 10 nucleotides matching TRBD2. CDR3 DNA: TGTGCCAGCAAAGGGGCTAGCGGGAGTATTAATACGCAGTATTTT. Translating it yields CASKGASGSINTQYF.